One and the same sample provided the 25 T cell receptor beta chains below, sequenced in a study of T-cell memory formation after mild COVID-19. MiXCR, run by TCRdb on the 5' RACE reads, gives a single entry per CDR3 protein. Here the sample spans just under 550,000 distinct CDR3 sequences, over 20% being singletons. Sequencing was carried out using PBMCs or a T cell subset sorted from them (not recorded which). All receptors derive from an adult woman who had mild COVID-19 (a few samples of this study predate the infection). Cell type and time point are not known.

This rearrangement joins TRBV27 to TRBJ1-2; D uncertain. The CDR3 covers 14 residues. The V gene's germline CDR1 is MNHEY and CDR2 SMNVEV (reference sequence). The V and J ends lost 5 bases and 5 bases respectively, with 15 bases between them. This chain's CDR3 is CASSPLTSLYGYTF. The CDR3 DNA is TGTGCCAGCAGTCCACTGACGAGTCTTTATGGCTACACCTTC.

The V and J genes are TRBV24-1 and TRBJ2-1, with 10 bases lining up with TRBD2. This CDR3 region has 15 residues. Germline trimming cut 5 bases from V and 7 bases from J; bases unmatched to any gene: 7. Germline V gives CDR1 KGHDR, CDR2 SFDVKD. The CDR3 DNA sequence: TGTGCCACCAGTGGGATAGCGGGGGGACAGAATGAGCAGTTCTTC. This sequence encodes CATSGIAGGQNEQFF.

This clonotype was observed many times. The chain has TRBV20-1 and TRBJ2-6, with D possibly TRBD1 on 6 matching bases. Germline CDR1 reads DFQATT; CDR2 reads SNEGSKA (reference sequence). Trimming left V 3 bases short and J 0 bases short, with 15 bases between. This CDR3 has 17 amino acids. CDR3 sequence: CSASPGHSSSGANVLTF. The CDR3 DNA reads TGCAGTGCTAGCCCGGGACACTCATCCTCTGGGGCCAACGTCCTGACTTTC.

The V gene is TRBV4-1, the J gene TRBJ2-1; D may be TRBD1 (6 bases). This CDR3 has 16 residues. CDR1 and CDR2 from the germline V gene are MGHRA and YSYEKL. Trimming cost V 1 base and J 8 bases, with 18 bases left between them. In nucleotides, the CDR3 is TGCGCCAGCAGCCAAGCTCAAAACGTAGGGGGTTATGAGCAGTTCTTC. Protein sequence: CASSQAQNVGGYEQFF.

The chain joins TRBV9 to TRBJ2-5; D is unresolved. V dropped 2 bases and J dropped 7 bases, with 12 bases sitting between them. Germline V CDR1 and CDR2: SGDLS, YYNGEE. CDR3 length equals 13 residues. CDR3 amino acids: CASSVWESGTQYF. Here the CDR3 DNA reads TGTGCCAGCAGCGTGTGGGAATCAGGGACCCAGTACTTC.

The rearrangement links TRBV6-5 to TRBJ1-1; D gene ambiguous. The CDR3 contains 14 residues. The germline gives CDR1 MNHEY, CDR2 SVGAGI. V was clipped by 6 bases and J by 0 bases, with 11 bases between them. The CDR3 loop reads CASSPNGLNTEAFF. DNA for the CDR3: TGTGCCAGCAGCCCCAATGGATTGAACACTGAAGCTTTCTTT.

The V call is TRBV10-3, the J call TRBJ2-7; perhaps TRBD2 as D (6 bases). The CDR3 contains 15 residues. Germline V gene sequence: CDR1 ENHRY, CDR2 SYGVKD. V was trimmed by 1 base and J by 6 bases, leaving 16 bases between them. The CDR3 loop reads CAISEYGTGDLEQYF. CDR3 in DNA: TGTGCCATCAGTGAGTACGGGACTGGGGACCTCGAGCAGTACTTC.

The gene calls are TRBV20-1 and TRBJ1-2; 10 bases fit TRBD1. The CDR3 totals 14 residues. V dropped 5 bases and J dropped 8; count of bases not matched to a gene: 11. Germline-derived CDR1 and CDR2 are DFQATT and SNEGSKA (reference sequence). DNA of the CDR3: TGCAGTGCTCCCGGAAGACAGGGGGCGAAAGGCTACACCTTC. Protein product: CSAPGRQGAKGYTF.

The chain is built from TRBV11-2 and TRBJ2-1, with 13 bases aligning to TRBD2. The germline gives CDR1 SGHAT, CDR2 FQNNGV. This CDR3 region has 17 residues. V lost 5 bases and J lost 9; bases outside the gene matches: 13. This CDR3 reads CASSPVPLAGGPGEQFF. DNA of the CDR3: TGTGCCAGCAGCCCCGTACCACTAGCGGGAGGGCCGGGTGAGCAGTTCTTC.

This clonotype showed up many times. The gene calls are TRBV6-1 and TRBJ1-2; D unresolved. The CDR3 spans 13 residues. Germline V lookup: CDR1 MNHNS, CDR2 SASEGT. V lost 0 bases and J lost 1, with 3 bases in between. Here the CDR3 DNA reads TGTGCCAGCAGTGAAGCGGGTAACTATGGCTACACCTTC. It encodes CASSEAGNYGYTF.

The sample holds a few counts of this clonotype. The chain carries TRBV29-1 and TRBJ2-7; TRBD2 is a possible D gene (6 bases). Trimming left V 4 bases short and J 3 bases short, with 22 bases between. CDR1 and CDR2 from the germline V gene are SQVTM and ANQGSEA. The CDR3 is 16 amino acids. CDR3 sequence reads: CSVAGVSPISYYEQYF. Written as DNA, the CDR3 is TGCAGCGTTGCGGGGGTCTCCCCCATTTCCTACTACGAGCAGTACTTC.

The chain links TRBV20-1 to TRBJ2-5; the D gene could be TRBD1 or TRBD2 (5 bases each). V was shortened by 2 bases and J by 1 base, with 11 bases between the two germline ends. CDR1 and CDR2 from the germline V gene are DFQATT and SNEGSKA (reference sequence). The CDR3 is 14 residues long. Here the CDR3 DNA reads TGCAGTGCTAGACGGCAGGGACGCCAAGAGACCCAGTACTTC. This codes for CSARRQGRQETQYF.

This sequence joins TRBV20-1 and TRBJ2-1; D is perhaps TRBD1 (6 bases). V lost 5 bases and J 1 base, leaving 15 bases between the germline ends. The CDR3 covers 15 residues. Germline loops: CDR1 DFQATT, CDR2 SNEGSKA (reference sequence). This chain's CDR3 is CSAHRGRGSYNEQFF. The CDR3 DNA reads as TGCAGTGCTCATAGGGGGAGAGGGTCCTACAATGAGCAGTTCTTC.

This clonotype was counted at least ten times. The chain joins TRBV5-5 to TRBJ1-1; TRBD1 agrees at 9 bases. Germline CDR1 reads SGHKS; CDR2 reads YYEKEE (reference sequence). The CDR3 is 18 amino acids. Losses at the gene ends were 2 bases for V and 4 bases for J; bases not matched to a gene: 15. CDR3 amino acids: CASSFQASQGQGSTEAFF. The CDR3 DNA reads TGTGCCAGCAGCTTCCAAGCCTCCCAGGGACAGGGTTCCACTGAAGCTTTCTTT.

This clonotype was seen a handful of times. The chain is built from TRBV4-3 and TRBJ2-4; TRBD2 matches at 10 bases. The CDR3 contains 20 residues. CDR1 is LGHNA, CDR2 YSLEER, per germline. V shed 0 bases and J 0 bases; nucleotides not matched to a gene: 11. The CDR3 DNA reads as TGCGCCAGCAGCCAAGATTGGACTAGCGGTCGGTTTTTAGCCAAAAACATTCAGTACTTC. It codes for CASSQDWTSGRFLAKNIQYF.

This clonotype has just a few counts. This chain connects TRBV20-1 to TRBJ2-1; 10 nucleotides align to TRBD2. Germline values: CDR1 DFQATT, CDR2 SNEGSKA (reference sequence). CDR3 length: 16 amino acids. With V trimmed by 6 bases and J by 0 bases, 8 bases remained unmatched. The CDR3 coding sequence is TGCAGTGCCCAAGCGGGGGGGCCTATCTCCTACAATGAGCAGTTCTTC. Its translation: CSAQAGGPISYNEQFF.

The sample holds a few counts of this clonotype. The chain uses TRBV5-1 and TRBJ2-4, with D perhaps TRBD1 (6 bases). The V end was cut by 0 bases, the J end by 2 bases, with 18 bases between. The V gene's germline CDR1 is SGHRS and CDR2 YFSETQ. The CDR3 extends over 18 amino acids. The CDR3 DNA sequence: TGCGCCAGCAGCTTGGGGGACGACAGGTTTTCTACCAAAAACATTCAGTACTTC. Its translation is CASSLGDDRFSTKNIQYF.

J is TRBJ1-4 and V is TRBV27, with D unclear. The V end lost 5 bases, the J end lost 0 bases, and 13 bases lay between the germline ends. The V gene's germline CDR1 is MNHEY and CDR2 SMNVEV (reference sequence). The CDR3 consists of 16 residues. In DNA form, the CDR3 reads TGTGCCAGCAGTCCGACCGTAGGAACAACTAATGAAAAACTGTTTTTT. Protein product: CASSPTVGTTNEKLFF.

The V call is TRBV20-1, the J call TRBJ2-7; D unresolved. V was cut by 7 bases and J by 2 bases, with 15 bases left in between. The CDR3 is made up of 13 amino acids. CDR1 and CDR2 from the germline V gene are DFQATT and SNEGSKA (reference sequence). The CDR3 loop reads CSGAPGPPYEQYF. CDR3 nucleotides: TGCAGTGGGGCCCCTGGACCTCCCTACGAGCAGTACTTC.

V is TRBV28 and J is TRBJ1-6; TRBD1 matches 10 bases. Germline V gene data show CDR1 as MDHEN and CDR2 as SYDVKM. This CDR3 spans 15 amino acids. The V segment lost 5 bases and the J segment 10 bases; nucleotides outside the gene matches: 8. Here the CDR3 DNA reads TGTGCCAGCAGTCCTGGGACAGGGGCAGAATCACCCCTCCACTTT. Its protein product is CASSPGTGAESPLHF.

CDR3 nucleotide sequence: TGTGCCAGCAGCCAAGGGGTGTGGGGTGGCTACACCTTC. The encoded protein is CASSQGVWGGYTF. The V gene is TRBV4-2, the J gene TRBJ1-2, with D hard to call. Trimming pared 1 base from V and 7 bases from J, leaving 10 bases between. Germline V CDR1 and CDR2: LGHNA, YNFKEQ. The CDR3 has 13 amino acids.

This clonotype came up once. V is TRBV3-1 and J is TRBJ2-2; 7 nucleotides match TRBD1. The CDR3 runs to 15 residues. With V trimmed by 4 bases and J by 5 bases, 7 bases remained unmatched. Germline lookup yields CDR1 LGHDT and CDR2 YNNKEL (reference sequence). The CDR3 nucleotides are TGTGCCAGCAGCCTGGTACAGGGGCCTACCGGGGAGCTGTTTTTT. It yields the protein CASSLVQGPTGELFF.

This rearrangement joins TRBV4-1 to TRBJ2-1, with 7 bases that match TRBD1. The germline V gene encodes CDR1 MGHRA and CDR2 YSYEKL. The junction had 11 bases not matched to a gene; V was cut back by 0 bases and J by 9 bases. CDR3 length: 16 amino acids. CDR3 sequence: CASSQDPQGERGEQFF. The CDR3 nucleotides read TGCGCCAGCAGCCAAGATCCGCAGGGGGAGAGGGGTGAGCAGTTCTTC.

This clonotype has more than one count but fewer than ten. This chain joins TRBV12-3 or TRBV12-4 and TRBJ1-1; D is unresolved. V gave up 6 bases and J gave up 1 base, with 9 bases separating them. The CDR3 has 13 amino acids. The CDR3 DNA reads TGTGCCAGCAGAAGTATTGGGAACACTGAAGCTTTCTTT. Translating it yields CASRSIGNTEAFF.

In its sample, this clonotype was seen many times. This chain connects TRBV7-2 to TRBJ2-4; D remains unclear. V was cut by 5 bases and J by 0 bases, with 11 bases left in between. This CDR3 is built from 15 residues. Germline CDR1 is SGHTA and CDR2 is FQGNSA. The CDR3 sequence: CASSPPFIAKNIQYF. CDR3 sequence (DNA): TGTGCCAGCAGCCCCCCTTTCATAGCCAAAAACATTCAGTACTTC. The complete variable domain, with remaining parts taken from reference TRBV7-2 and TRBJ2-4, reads GAGVSQSPSNKVTEKGKDVELRCDPISGHTALYWYRQSLGQGLEFLIYFQGNSAPDKSGLPSDRFSAERTGGSVSTLTIQRTQQEDSAVYLCASSPPFIAKNIQYFGAGTRLSVL.